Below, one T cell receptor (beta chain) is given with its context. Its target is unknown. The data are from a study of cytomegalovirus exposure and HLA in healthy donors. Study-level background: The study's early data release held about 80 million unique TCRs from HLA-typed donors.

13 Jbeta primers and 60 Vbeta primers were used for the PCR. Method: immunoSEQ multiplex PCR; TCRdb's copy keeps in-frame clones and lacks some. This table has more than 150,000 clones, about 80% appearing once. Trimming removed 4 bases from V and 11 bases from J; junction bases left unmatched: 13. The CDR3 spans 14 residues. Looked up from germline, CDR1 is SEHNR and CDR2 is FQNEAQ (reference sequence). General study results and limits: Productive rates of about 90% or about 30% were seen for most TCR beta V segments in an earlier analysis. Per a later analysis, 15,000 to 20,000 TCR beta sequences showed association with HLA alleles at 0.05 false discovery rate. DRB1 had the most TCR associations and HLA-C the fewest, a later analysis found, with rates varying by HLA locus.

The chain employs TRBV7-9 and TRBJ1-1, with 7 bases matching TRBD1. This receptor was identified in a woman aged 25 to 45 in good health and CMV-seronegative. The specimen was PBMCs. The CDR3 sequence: CASSSEGQAVEAFF. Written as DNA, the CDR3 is TGTGCCAGCAGCTCTGAAGGACAGGCTGTCGAGGCTTTCTTT.